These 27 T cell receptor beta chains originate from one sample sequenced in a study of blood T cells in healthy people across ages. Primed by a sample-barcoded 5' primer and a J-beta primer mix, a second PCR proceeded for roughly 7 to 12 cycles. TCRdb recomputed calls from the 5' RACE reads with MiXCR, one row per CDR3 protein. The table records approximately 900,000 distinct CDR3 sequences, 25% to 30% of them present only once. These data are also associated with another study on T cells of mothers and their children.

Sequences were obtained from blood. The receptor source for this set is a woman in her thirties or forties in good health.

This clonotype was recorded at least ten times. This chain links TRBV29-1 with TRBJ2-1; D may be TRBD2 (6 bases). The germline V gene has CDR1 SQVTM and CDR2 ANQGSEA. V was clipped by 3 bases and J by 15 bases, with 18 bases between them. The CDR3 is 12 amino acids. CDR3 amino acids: CSVERDSLTGFF. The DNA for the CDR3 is TGCAGCGTTGAGCGGGACTCCTTAACCGGGTTCTTC.

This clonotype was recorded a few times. The CDR3 is CASSLEGGQPYNEQFF. In DNA, the CDR3 is TGTGCCAGCAGTTTAGAAGGGGGCCAGCCCTACAATGAGCAGTTCTTC. The chain uses TRBV12-3 or TRBV12-4 and TRBJ2-1; 7 positions match TRBD1. CDR3 length: 16 residues. J lost 2 bases, V lost 1 base, and 5 bases had no gene match.

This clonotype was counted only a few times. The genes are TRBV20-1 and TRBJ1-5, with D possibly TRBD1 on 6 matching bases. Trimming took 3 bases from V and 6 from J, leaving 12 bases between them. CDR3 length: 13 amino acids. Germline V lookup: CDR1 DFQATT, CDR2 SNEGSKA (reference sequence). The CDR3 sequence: CSARTGRVQPQHF. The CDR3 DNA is TGCAGTGCTAGGACAGGACGTGTTCAGCCCCAGCATTTT.

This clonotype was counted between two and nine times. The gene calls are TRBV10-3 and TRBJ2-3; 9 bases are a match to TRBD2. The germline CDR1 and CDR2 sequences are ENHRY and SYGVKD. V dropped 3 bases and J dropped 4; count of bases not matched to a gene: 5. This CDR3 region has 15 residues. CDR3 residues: CAISDPAGGPDTQYF. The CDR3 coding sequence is TGTGCCATCAGTGATCCGGCGGGGGGGCCAGATACGCAGTATTTT.

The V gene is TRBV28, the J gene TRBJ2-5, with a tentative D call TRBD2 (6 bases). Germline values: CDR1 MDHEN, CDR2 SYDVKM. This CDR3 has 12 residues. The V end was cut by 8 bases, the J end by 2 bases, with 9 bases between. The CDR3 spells CASSGTQETQYF. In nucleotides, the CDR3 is TGTGCCAGCTCCGGGACTCAAGAGACCCAGTACTTC.

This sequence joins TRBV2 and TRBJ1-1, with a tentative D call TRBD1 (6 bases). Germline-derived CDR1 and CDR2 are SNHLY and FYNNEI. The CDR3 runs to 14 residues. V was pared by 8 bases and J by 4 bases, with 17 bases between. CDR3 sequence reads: CASRQAGGGTEAFF. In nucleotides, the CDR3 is TGTGCCAGCCGACAGGCCGGGGGGGGCACTGAAGCTTTCTTT.

In nucleotides, the CDR3 is TGTGCCAGCAGCTTAACCCAGGGCGTCGCCGGGGAGCTGTTTTTT. This encodes CASSLTQGVAGELFF. The rearrangement uses TRBV11-1 and TRBJ2-2, with a tentative D call TRBD1 (5 bases). The germline V gene encodes CDR1 SGHAT and CDR2 FQDESV (reference sequence). Trimming stripped 2 bases from V and 6 bases from J, with 13 bases between. This CDR3 region has 15 residues.

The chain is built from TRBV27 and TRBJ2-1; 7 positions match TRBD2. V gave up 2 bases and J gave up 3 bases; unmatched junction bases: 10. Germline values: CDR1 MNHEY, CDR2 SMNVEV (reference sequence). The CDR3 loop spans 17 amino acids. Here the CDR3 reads CASSLGDYRIGYNEQFF. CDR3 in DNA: TGTGCCAGCAGTTTAGGGGACTATCGTATTGGCTACAATGAGCAGTTCTTC.

The CDR3 here is CASSFRLRQGTYEQYF. Here the CDR3 DNA reads TGTGCCAGCAGTTTTAGGCTTCGACAGGGGACCTACGAGCAGTACTTC. This rearrangement joins TRBV12-3 or TRBV12-4 to TRBJ2-7, with TRBD1 matching over 8 bases. CDR3 size: 16 residues. Losses at the gene ends were 3 bases for V and 2 bases for J; bases not matched to a gene: 9.

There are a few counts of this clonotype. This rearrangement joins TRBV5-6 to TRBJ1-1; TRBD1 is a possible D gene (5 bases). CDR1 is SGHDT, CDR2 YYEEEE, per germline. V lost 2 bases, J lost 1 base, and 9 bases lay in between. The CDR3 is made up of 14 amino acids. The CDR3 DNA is TGTGCCAGCAGCTTCTCAGGGAGGAACACTGAAGCTTTCTTT. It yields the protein CASSFSGRNTEAFF.

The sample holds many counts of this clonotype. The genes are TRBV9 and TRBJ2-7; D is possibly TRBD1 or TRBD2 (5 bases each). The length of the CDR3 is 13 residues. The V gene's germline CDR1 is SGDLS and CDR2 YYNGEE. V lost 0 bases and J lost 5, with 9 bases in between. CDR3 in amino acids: CASSVGRDHEQYF. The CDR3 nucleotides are TGTGCCAGCAGCGTAGGCAGGGACCACGAGCAGTACTTC.

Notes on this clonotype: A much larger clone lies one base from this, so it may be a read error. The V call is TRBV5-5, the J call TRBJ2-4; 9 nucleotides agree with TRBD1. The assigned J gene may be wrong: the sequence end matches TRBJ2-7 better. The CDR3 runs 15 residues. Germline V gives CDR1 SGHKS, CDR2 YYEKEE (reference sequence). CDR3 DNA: TGTGCCAGCAGCAACCGGGACAGGGAAACCTACGAGCAGTACTTC. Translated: CASSNRDRETYEQYF.

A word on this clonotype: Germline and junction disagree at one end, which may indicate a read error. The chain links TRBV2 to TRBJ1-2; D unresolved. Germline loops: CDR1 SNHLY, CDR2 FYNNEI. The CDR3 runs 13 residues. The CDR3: CASRDLENYGHTF. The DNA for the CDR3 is TGTGCCAGCAGGGATTTGGAGAACTATGGCCACACCTTC.

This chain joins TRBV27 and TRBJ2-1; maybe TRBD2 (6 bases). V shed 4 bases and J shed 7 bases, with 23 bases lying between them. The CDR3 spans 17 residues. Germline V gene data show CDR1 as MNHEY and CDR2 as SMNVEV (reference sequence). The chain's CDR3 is CASSSGPGGLGGNEQFF. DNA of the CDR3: TGTGCCAGCAGTTCAGGTCCCGGGGGACTGGGGGGAAATGAGCAGTTCTTC.

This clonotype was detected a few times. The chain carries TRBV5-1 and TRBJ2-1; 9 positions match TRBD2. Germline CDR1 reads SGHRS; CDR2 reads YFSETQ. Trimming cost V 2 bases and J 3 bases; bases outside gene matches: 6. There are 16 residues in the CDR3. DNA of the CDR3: TGCGCCAGCAGCTTACAAGTAGCGGGAGTCTACAATGAGCAGTTCTTC. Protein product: CASSLQVAGVYNEQFF.

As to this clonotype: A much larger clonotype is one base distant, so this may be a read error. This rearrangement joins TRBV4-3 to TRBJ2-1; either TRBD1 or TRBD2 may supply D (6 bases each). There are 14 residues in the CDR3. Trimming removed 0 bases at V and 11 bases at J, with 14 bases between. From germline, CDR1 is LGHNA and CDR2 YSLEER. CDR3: CASSQDKGGHKQFF. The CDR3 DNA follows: TGCGCCAGCAGCCAAGACAAGGGGGGACATAAGCAGTTCTTC.

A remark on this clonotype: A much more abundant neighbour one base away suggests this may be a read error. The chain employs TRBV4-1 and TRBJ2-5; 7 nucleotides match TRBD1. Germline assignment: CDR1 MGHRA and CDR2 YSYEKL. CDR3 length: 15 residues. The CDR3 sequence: CASSPSWTGVETRYF. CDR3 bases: TGCGCCAGCAGCCCTTCGTGGACAGGAGTGGAGACCCGGTACTTC.

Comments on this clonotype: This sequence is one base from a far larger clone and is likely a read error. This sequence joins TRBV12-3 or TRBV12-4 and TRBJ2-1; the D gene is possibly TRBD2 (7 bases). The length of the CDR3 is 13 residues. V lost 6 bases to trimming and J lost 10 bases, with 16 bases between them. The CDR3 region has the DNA TGTGCCAGCAGCTGGGGGGGCTCCTACGAGCAGTTCTTC. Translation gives CASSWGGSYEQFF.

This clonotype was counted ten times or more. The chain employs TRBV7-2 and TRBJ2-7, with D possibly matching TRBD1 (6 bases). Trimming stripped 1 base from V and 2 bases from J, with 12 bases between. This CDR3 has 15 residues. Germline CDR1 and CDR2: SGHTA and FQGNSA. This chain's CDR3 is CASSLEGHSAYEQYF. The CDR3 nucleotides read TGTGCCAGCAGCTTAGAGGGACATTCAGCCTACGAGCAGTACTTC.

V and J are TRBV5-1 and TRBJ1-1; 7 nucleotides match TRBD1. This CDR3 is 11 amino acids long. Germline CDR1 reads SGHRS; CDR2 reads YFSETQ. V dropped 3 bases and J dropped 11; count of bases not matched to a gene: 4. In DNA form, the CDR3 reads TGCGCCAGCAGCTCAGGGGGGCTTGCTTTCTTT. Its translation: CASSSGGLAFF.

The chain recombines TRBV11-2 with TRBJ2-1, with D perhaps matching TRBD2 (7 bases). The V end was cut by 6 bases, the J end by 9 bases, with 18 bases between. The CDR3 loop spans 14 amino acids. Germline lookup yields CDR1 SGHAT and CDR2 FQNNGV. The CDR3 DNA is TGTGCCAGCAGTATGGGTGGGGGGGCGTTTGAGCAGTTCTTC. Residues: CASSMGGGAFEQFF.

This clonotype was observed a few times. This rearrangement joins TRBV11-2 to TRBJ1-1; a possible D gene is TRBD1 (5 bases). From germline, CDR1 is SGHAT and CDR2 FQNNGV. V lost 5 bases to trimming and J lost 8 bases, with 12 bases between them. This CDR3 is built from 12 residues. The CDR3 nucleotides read TGTGCCAGCAGCCGAGGTCCAGGGGAAGCTTTCTTT. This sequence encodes CASSRGPGEAFF.

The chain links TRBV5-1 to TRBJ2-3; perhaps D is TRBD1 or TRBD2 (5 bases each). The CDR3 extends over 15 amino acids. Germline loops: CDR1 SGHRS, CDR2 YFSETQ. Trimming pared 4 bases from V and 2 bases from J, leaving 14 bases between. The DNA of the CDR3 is TGCGCCAGCAGCGCCGGACGGGACCTCACAGATACGCAGTATTTT. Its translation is CASSAGRDLTDTQYF.

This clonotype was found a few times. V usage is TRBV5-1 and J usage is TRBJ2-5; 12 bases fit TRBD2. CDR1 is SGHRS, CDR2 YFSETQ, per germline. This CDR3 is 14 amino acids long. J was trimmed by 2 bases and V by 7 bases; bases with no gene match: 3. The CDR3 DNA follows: TGCGCCAGCCGGACTAGCGGGGATCAAGAGACCCAGTACTTC. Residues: CASRTSGDQETQYF.

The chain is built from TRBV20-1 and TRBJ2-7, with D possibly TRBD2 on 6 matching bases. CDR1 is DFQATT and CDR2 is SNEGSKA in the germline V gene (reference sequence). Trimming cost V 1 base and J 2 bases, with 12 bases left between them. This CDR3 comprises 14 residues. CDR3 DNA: TGCAGTGCTAGAGGGTTAGCGGAAACCTACGAGCAGTACTTC. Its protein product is CSARGLAETYEQYF.

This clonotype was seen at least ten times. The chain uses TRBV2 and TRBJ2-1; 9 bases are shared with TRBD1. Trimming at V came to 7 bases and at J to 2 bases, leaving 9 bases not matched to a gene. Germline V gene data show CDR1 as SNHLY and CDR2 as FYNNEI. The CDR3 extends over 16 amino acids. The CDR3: CASTRRTGDAYNEQFF. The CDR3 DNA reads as TGTGCCAGCACACGAAGGACAGGGGATGCCTACAATGAGCAGTTCTTC.

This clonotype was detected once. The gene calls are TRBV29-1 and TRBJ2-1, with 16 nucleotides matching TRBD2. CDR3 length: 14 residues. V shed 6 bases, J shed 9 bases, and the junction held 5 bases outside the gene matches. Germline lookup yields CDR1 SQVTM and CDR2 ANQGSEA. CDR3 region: CSVGTSGGVGEQFF. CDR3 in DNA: TGCAGCGTAGGGACTAGCGGGGGGGTGGGTGAGCAGTTCTTC.